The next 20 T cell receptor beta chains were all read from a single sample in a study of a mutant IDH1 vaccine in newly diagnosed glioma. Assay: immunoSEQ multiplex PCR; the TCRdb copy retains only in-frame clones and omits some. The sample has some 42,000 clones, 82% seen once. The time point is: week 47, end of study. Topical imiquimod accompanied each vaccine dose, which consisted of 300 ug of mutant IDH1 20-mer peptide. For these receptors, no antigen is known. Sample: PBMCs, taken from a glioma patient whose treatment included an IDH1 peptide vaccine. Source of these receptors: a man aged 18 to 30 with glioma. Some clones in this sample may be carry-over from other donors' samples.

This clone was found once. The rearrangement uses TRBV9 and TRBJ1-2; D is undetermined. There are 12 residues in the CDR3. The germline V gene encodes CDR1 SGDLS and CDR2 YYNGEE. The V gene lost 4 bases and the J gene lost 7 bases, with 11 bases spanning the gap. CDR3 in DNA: TGTGCCAGCAGCCCTTCGGGGTTTGGCTACACCTTC. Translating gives CASSPSGFGYTF.

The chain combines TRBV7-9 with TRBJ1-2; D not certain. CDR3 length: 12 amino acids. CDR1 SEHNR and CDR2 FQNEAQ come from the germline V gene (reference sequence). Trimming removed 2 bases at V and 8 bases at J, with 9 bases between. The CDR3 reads CASSLLSRGYTF. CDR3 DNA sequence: TGTGCCAGCAGCTTATTATCCCGAGGCTACACCTTC.

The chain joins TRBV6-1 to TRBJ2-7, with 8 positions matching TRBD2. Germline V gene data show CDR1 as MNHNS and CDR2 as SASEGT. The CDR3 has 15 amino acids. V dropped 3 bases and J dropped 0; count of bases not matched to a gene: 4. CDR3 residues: CASSDLAGTSYEQYF. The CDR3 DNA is TGTGCCAGCAGTGACCTAGCGGGTACCTCCTACGAGCAGTACTTC.

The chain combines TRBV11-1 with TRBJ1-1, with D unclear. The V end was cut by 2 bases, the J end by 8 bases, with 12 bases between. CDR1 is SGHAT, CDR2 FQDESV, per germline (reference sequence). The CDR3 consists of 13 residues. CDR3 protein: CASSLRTPNEAFF. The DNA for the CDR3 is TGTGCCAGCAGCTTACGGACTCCAAACGAAGCTTTCTTT.

CDR3 protein: CASSLPPEGARETQYF. The CDR3, as DNA: TGTGCCAGCAGTTTACCGCCAGAGGGCGCGCGAGAGACCCAGTACTTC. This sequence joins TRBV28 and TRBJ2-5, with a possible D match to TRBD2 (5 bases). The CDR3 is 16 residues long. V was trimmed by 2 bases and J by 4 bases, leaving 17 bases between them. In germline, CDR1 is MDHEN, CDR2 SYDVKM.

The CDR3 DNA sequence: TGTGCCAGCAGTTCCAGCAATTCACCCCTCCACTTT. Its protein product is CASSSSNSPLHF. This chain joins TRBV6-5 and TRBJ1-6; D is unresolved. Per the germline V gene, CDR1 is MNHEY and CDR2 is SVGAGI. Trimming pared 4 bases from V and 7 bases from J, leaving 5 bases between. This CDR3 is 12 amino acids long.

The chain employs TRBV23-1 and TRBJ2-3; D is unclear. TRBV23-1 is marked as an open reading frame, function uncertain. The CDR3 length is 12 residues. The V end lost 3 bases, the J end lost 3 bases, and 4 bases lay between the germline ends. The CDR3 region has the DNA TGCGCCAGCAGTCAGCTAACAGATACGCAGTATTTT. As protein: CASSQLTDTQYF.

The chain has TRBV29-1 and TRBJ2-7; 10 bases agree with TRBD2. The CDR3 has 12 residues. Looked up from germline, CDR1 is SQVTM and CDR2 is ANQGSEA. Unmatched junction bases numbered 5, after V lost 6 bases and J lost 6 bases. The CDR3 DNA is TGCAGCGTGGGTAGCGGGAGGAGCGAGCAGTACTTC. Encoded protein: CSVGSGRSEQYF.

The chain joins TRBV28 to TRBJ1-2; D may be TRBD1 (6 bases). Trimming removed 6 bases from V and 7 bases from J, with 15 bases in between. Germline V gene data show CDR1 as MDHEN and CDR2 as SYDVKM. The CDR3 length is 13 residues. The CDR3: CASREGQTGGYTF. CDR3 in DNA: TGTGCCAGCAGGGAAGGACAGACGGGTGGCTACACCTTC.

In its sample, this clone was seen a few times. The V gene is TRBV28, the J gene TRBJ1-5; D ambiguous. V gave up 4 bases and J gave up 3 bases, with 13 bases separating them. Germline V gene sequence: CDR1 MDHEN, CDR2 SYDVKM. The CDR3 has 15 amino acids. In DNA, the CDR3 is TGTGCCAGCAGTTCACCAGGAGGGCCCAATCAGCCCCAGCATTTT. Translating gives CASSSPGGPNQPQHF.

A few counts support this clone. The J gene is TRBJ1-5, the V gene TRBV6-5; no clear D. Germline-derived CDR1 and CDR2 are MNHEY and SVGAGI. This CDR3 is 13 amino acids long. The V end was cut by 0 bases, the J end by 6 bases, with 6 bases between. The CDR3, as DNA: TGTGCCAGCAGTTACTCCCCCGGTCAGCCCCAGCATTTT. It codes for CASSYSPGQPQHF.

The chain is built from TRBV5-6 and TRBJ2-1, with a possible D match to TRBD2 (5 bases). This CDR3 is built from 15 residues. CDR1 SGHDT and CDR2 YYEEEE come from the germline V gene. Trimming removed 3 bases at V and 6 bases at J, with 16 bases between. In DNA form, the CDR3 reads TGTGCCAGCAGCTCGGTCGGGGTCCCCCTCAATGAGCAGTTCTTC. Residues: CASSSVGVPLNEQFF.

The CDR3 coding sequence is TGTGCCAGCAGCTTGTTCTTCGAGACGGATAGCAATCAGCCCCAGCATTTT. It codes for CASSLFFETDSNQPQHF. The chain carries TRBV5-6 and TRBJ1-5; D unclear. CDR1 and CDR2 (germline): SGHDT, YYEEEE. V was shortened by 1 base and J by 0 bases, with 14 bases between the two germline ends. CDR3 length equals 17 residues.

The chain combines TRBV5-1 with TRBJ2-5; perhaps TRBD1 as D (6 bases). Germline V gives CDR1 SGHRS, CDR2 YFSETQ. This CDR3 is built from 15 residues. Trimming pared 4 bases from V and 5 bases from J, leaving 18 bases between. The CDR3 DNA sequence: TGCGCCAGCAGCCTCCTTCATGGGGGCGGGGAGACCCAGTACTTC. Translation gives CASSLLHGGGETQYF.

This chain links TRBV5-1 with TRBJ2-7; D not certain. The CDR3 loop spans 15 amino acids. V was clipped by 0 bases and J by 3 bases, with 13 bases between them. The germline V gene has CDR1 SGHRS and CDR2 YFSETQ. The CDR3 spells CASSLGSVQLYEQYF. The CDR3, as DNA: TGCGCCAGCAGCTTGGGATCGGTTCAGCTCTACGAGCAGTACTTC.

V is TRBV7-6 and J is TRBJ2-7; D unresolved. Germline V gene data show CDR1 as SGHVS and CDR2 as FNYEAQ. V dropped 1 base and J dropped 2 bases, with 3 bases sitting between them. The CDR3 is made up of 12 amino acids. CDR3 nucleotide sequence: TGTGCCAGCAGCTTAGGGGCCTACGAGCAGTACTTC. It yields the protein CASSLGAYEQYF. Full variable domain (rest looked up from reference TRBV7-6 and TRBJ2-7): GAGVSQSPRYKVTKRGQDVALRCDPISGHVSLYWYRQALGQGPEFLTYFNYEAQQDKSGLPNDRFSAERPEGSISTLTIQRTEQRDSAMYRCASSLGAYEQYFGPGTRLTVT.

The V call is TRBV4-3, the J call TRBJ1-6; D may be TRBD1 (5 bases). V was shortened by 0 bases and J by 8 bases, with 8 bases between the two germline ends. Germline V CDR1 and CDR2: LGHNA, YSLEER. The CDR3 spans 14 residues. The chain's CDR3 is CASSQDQGYSPLHF. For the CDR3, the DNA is TGCGCCAGCAGCCAAGACCAGGGTTATTCACCCCTCCACTTT.

The CDR3 loop is CAWSVRGTGENSPLHF. In nucleotides, the CDR3 is TGTGCCTGGAGTGTTCGCGGGACAGGGGAAAATTCACCCCTCCACTTT. This chain connects TRBV30 to TRBJ1-6; the match to TRBD1 covers 10 bases. The CDR3 loop spans 16 amino acids. Per germline, CDR1 GTSNPN and CDR2 SVGIG (reference sequence). V lost 0 bases and J lost 7; bases outside the gene matches: 6.

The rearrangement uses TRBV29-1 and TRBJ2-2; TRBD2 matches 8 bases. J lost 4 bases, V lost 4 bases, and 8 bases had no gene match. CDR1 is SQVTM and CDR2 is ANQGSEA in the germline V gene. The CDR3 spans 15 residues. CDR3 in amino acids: CSVARALAGTGELFF. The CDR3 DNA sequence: TGCAGCGTTGCGCGCGCGCTAGCGGGCACCGGGGAGCTGTTTTTT.

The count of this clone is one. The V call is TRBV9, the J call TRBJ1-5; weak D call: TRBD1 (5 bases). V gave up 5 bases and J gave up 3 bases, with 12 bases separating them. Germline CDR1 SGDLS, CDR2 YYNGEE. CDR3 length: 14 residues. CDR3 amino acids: CASSPSGVNQPQHF. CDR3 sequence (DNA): TGTGCCAGCAGTCCCTCGGGGGTCAATCAGCCCCAGCATTTT.